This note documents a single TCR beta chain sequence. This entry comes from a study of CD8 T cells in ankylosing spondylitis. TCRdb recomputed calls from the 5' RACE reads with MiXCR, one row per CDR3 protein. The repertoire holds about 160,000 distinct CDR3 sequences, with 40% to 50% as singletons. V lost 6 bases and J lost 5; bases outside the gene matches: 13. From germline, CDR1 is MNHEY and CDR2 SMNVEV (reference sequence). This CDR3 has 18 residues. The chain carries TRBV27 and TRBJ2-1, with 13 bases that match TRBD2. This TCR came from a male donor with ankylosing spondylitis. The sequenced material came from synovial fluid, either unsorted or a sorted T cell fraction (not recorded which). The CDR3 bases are TGTGCCAGCAGGAGGGGGACTAGCGGGATCTCCATCCACAATGAGCAGTTCTTC. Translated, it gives CASRRGTSGISIHNEQFF.